This T cell receptor (beta chain) is from a study of Ad26.COV2.S vaccination and SARS-CoV-2 variants. Study information: The COV1001 Ad26.COV2.S trial arm included the donor.

The treatment is: some 19 received Ad26.COV2.S at low or high dose, single or two shots; roughly five received placebo; per-sample allocation not given. The samples date from day 63 after the first vaccine or placebo injection. It was Wuhan-strain SARS-CoV-2 spike that the Ad26 vaccine vector expressed. Notes on this clone: Its antigen is not identified.

The V end lost 0 bases, the J end lost 4 bases, and 6 bases lay between the germline ends. CDR1 and CDR2 from the germline V gene are MNHEY and SVGAGI. The CDR3 runs to 14 residues. Study-wide results and caveats: Greater spike-specific TCR breadth was seen in vaccine recipients than in placebo recipients.

The repertoire was sequenced with immunoSEQ multiplex PCR; TCRdb's copy has only in-frame clones and lacks some. The sample comprises some 390,000 clones, around 85% of which are singletons, and approximately 3.7% rests with the top ten. Sequenced material: peripheral blood, taken in a trial of Ad26.COV2.S vaccine versus placebo. The receptor was isolated from a person aged 18-65 years who received the Ad26.COV2.S COVID-19 vaccine or a placebo. This rearrangement joins TRBV6-5 to TRBJ2-2; no firm D call. The chain's CDR3 is CASSYSAATGELFF. In nucleotides, the CDR3 is TGTGCCAGCAGTTACTCGGCGGCCACCGGGGAGCTGTTTTTT.